What follows are 32 T cell receptor beta chains derived from one specimen sequenced in a study of cytomegalovirus exposure and HLA in healthy donors. The PCR ran on 60 Vbeta and 13 Jbeta primers. The method was immunoSEQ multiplex PCR; TCRdb's version includes in-frame clones alone and lacks a portion of them. The sample holds 83,000 or so clones; about 85% are singletons and the top ten take roughly 14%. The sample was PBMCs. The receptors shown here come from a woman in her thirties or forties in good health and CMV-seropositive.

This clone is a singleton in its sample. The DNA of the CDR3 is TGTGCCAGCAGCCAACTGGGACAGGGGAAGGTTGAAGCTTTCTTT. As protein: CASSQLGQGKVEAFF. The rearrangement links TRBV14 to TRBJ1-1; TRBD1 agrees at 10 bases. Germline lookup yields CDR1 SGHDN and CDR2 FVKESK. CDR3 length: 15 amino acids. V dropped 2 bases and J dropped 7; count of bases not matched to a gene: 7.

The V call is TRBV5-1, the J call TRBJ1-3; D remains ambiguous. Germline values: CDR1 SGHRS, CDR2 YFSETQ. The CDR3 is 15 residues long. Trimming shortened V by 0 bases and J by 0 bases, and 7 bases separated the two germline ends. The CDR3 nucleotides read TGCGCCAGCAGCTTGGACGGGAGCTCTGGAAACACCATATATTTT. Translating gives CASSLDGSSGNTIYF.

This clone was picked up a small number of times. This chain connects TRBV10-3 to TRBJ1-1; no reliable D call. The CDR3 totals 13 residues. Trimming pared 3 bases from V and 8 bases from J, leaving 13 bases between. CDR1 and CDR2 (germline): ENHRY, SYGVKD. CDR3 protein: CAISESSRLEAFF. The CDR3 nucleotides are TGTGCCATCAGTGAATCCAGCAGGTTGGAAGCTTTCTTT.

This clone showed up just a few times. V usage is TRBV6-5 and J usage is TRBJ1-1; D possibly corresponds to TRBD1 (6 bases). V dropped 5 bases and J dropped 1 base, with 14 bases sitting between them. The CDR3 runs 15 residues. The germline V gene encodes CDR1 MNHEY and CDR2 SVGAGI. This CDR3 reads CASSREGTQNTEAFF. Written as DNA, the CDR3 is TGTGCCAGCAGTCGCGAGGGGACACAGAACACTGAAGCTTTCTTT.

The rearrangement uses TRBV7-2 and TRBJ1-1; TRBD1 aligns across 8 bases. J was trimmed by 3 bases and V by 1 base; bases with no gene match: 10. Germline CDR1 and CDR2: SGHTA and FQGNSA. The CDR3 extends over 17 amino acids. The CDR3 coding sequence is TGTGCCAGCAGCTTAGATGGCAGGGGGCGTTCGTACACTGAAGCTTTCTTT. Encoded protein: CASSLDGRGRSYTEAFF.

The rearrangement joins TRBV15 to TRBJ1-1, with no clear D. This CDR3 contains 13 residues. CDR1 LNHNV and CDR2 YYDKDF come from the germline V gene (reference sequence). With 0 bases removed from V and 4 bases from J, the gap between germline ends came to 6 bases. The CDR3 sequence: CATSRDRSTEAFF. For the CDR3, the DNA is TGTGCCACCAGCAGAGATAGGAGCACTGAAGCTTTCTTT. The variable domain in full, with the rest retrieved from reference TRBV15 and TRBJ1-1, is DAMVIQNPRYQVTQFGKPVTLSCSQTLNHNVMYWYQQKSSQAPKLLFHYYDKDFNNEADTPDNFQSRRPNTSFCFLDIRSPGLGDTAMYLCATSRDRSTEAFFGQGTRLTVV.

On this clone: A read error may account for a junction end that differs from germline. V and J are TRBV7-2 and TRBJ2-5; D unresolved. The CDR3 contains 13 residues. Germline CDR1 reads SGHTA; CDR2 reads FQGNSA. The CDR3 region is CASRWPPSEIQYF. CDR3 DNA: TGTGCCAGCAGATGGCCCCCTTCGGAGATCCAGTACTTC.

In the case of this clone: The same CDR3 also results from other DNA sequences found in this sample. V is TRBV5-1 and J is TRBJ2-7, with a weak D call TRBD1 (5 bases). Trimming cost V 3 bases and J 5 bases, with 6 bases left between them. Germline V CDR1 and CDR2: SGHRS, YFSETQ. The CDR3 covers 11 residues. The CDR3 protein is CASSSRDEQYF. Written as DNA, the CDR3 is TGCGCCAGCAGCTCCAGGGACGAGCAGTACTTC.

This chain uses TRBV27 with TRBJ1-5; 9 nucleotides agree with TRBD1. The germline gives CDR1 MNHEY, CDR2 SMNVEV (reference sequence). V was pared by 3 bases and J by 2 bases, with 2 bases of the junction left unmatched. The CDR3 runs 15 residues. CDR3 sequence: CASSLTGGGNQPQHF. DNA for the CDR3: TGTGCCAGCAGTTTGACAGGGGGGGGCAATCAGCCCCAGCATTTT.

The chain carries TRBV4-1 and TRBJ2-1; 7 bases map to TRBD1. Germline V gene lookup returns CDR1 MGHRA and CDR2 YSYEKL. This CDR3 comprises 17 residues. With 0 bases clipped from V and 0 bases from J, the junction kept 5 bases outside the gene matches. The CDR3 DNA follows: TGCGCCAGCAGCCAAGAGCCCGCAGGGGGCTCCTACAATGAGCAGTTCTTC. It codes for CASSQEPAGGSYNEQFF.

The J gene is TRBJ2-1, the V gene TRBV5-1; possibly TRBD2 for D (5 bases). This CDR3 is built from 13 residues. V was shortened by 5 bases and J by 7 bases, with 13 bases between the two germline ends. CDR1 and CDR2 (germline): SGHRS, YFSETQ. The CDR3 sequence: CASSSRGANEQFF. CDR3 nucleotides: TGCGCCAGCAGTTCCCGGGGTGCGAATGAGCAGTTCTTC.

This clone was counted a single time. The V gene is TRBV14, the J gene TRBJ2-7; D gene unclear. This CDR3 is 12 amino acids long. Germline V CDR1 and CDR2: SGHDN, FVKESK. V was shortened by 0 bases and J by 6 bases, with 6 bases between the two germline ends. CDR3 residues: CASSQDYREQYF. CDR3 nucleotide sequence: TGTGCCAGCAGCCAAGACTATCGCGAGCAGTACTTC. The full variable domain, in which reference TRBV14 and TRBJ2-7 provide the parts outside the CDR3, is EAGVTQFPSHSVIEKGQTVTLRCDPISGHDNLYWYRRVMGKEIKFLLHFVKESKQDESGMPNNRFLAERTGGTYSTLKVQPAELEDSGVYFCASSQDYREQYFGPGTRLTVT.

This rearrangement joins TRBV6-5 to TRBJ2-7, with 7 bases fitting TRBD2. V lost 0 bases to trimming and J lost 3 bases; unmatched junction nucleotides: 8. CDR3 length equals 16 residues. Germline V gene sequence: CDR1 MNHEY, CDR2 SVGAGI. CDR3 sequence reads: CASSYSIKAGDYEQYF. In DNA, the CDR3 is TGTGCCAGCAGTTACTCCATTAAGGCGGGAGACTACGAGCAGTACTTC.

The V call is TRBV18, the J call TRBJ2-3, with 7 bases matching TRBD1. Trimming removed 2 bases from V and 0 bases from J; junction bases left unmatched: 5. This CDR3 has 16 amino acids. The germline CDR1 and CDR2 sequences are KGHSH and LQKENI. CDR3 nucleotides: TGTGCCAGCTCACCAACGACAGGGTATAGCACAGATACGCAGTATTTT. Translating gives CASSPTTGYSTDTQYF.

This clone was counted only a few times. The chain carries TRBV9 and TRBJ2-7; TRBD2 is a possible D gene (6 bases). This CDR3 is 15 amino acids long. V was cut by 3 bases and J by 0 bases, with 13 bases left in between. Germline V CDR1 and CDR2: SGDLS, YYNGEE. The CDR3 DNA reads TGTGCCAGCAGCGCAACGGGACTGTACTCCTACGAGCAGTACTTC. Amino acids: CASSATGLYSYEQYF.

The chain joins TRBV28 to TRBJ1-1, with TRBD1 matching 10 bases. CDR1 is MDHEN, CDR2 SYDVKM, per germline. The CDR3 consists of 16 residues. V dropped 5 bases and J dropped 3; count of bases not matched to a gene: 9. CDR3 sequence (DNA): TGTGCCAGCAGTCCCGGACAGGGGGGAGGAGACACTGAAGCTTTCTTT. Translating it yields CASSPGQGGGDTEAFF.

V usage is TRBV28 and J usage is TRBJ2-7; maybe TRBD1 (6 bases). This CDR3 has 14 amino acids. The germline V and J ends were trimmed by 4 bases and 2 bases, with 12 bases remaining between them. In germline, CDR1 is MDHEN, CDR2 SYDVKM. The CDR3 DNA is TGTGCCAGCAGTTCCCCAGGGGACCCCTACGAGCAGTACTTC. As protein: CASSSPGDPYEQYF.

CDR3 in amino acids: CASSSSLSAYEQYF. CDR3 DNA sequence: TGTGCCAGCAGTTCGAGTTTATCCGCCTACGAGCAGTACTTC. The V call is TRBV27, the J call TRBJ2-7, with D uncertain. The length of the CDR3 is 14 residues. The V and J ends lost 4 bases and 2 bases respectively, with 12 bases between them. Germline lookup yields CDR1 MNHEY and CDR2 SMNVEV (reference sequence).

This rearrangement joins TRBV9 to TRBJ1-1; perhaps TRBD1 as D (5 bases). Germline CDR1 and CDR2: SGDLS and YYNGEE. This CDR3 spans 14 amino acids. V was trimmed by 0 bases and J by 6 bases, leaving 12 bases between them. The CDR3 DNA is TGTGCCAGCAGCGTAGGGGGCAACGGGCCTGAAGCTTTCTTT. It is translated as CASSVGGNGPEAFF.

The chain joins TRBV6-6 to TRBJ1-1, with 10 bases matching TRBD1. The J segment lost 1 base and the V segment lost 6 bases, leaving 2 bases of the junction unmatched. The CDR3 length is 14 residues. Per germline, CDR1 MNHNY and CDR2 SVGAGI (reference sequence). CDR3 amino acids: CASRDRGGNTEAFF. CDR3 nucleotides: TGTGCCAGCAGGGACAGGGGGGGGAACACTGAAGCTTTCTTT.

CDR3 bases: TGTGCCAGCAGCCGACAGAGTAGCTATGGCTACACCTTC. It is translated as CASSRQSSYGYTF. The chain combines TRBV6-5 with TRBJ1-2; TRBD1 might be the D (5 bases). V dropped 6 bases and J dropped 4 bases, with 12 bases sitting between them. The germline V gene encodes CDR1 MNHEY and CDR2 SVGAGI. The CDR3 contains 13 residues.

This chain links TRBV15 with TRBJ2-1, with 9 bases aligning to TRBD2. CDR1 and CDR2 from the germline V gene are LNHNV and YYDKDF (reference sequence). V trimming: 0 bases; J trimming: 5 bases; junction bases outside the gene matches: 11. The CDR3 sequence is 18 residues long. CDR3 DNA: TGTGCCACCAGCAGAGAGGGTCAGCGGGGGGCCTCTAACAATGAGCAGTTCTTC. Protein sequence: CATSREGQRGASNNEQFF.

The rearrangement uses TRBV27 and TRBJ2-7; 8 nucleotides match TRBD2. The CDR3 totals 13 residues. Trimming took 5 bases from V and 7 from J; bases not matched to a gene: 7. Germline CDR1 reads MNHEY; CDR2 reads SMNVEV (reference sequence). This CDR3 is CASSPAGVSEQYF. The DNA for the CDR3 is TGTGCCAGCAGTCCAGCGGGGGTCTCTGAGCAGTACTTC.

This chain links TRBV19 with TRBJ2-7; 9 nucleotides line up with TRBD1. Looked up from germline, CDR1 is LNHDA and CDR2 is SQIVND (reference sequence). The trim removed 8 bases at V and 6 bases at J, leaving 5 bases unmatched. This CDR3 spans 12 amino acids. In DNA form, the CDR3 reads TGTGCCAGTGGGGACAGGGCGGCCGAGCAGTACTTC. Translating gives CASGDRAAEQYF.

V is TRBV30 and J is TRBJ1-6, with a possible D match to TRBD1 (6 bases). The CDR3 runs 17 residues. Trimming cost V 0 bases and J 3 bases, with 15 bases left between them. CDR1 and CDR2 (germline): GTSNPN, SVGIG (reference sequence). The CDR3 here is CAWSVDRGYSYNSPLHF. CDR3 nucleotides: TGTGCCTGGAGTGTCGATAGGGGGTACAGCTATAATTCACCCCTCCACTTT.

The V and J genes are TRBV5-1 and TRBJ2-3; TRBD1 might be the D (6 bases). This CDR3 contains 14 residues. The germline gives CDR1 SGHRS, CDR2 YFSETQ. The germline V and J ends were trimmed by 2 bases and 0 bases, with 7 bases remaining between them. CDR3 sequence: CASSLQGSTDTQYF. DNA of the CDR3: TGCGCCAGCAGCTTACAGGGTAGCACAGATACGCAGTATTTT. The variable domain in full, completed from reference TRBV5-1 and TRBJ2-3, reads KAGVTQTPRYLIKTRGQQVTLSCSPISGHRSVSWYQQTPGQGLQFLFEYFSETQRNKGNFPGRFSGRQFSNSRSEMNVSTLELGDSALYLCASSLQGSTDTQYFGPGTRLTVL.

The CDR3 reads CATSRKGQGRYGYTF. The CDR3 DNA follows: TGTGCCACCAGCAGAAAGGGACAGGGGAGATATGGCTACACCTTC. The V gene is TRBV15, the J gene TRBJ1-2; TRBD1 aligns across 10 bases. V gave up 2 bases and J gave up 5 bases; unmatched junction bases: 5. Germline CDR1 LNHNV, CDR2 YYDKDF (reference sequence). The CDR3 covers 15 residues.

The CDR3 coding sequence is TGTGCCAGTAGTATCAGGGTAAATGAGCAGTTCTTC. This gives the protein CASSIRVNEQFF. The chain couples TRBV19 to TRBJ2-1, with a possible D match to TRBD1 (5 bases). The CDR3 sequence is 12 residues long. Between the trimmed V and J ends, which lost 3 bases and 7 bases, there was a span of 7 bases. The V gene's germline CDR1 is LNHDA and CDR2 SQIVND (reference sequence).

The J gene is TRBJ2-5, the V gene TRBV29-1; weak D call: TRBD1 (5 bases). The J call may be mistaken, given a closer DNA end match to TRBJ2-7. Germline CDR1 reads SQVTM; CDR2 reads ANQGSEA. CDR3 length: 15 amino acids. The CDR3 DNA is TGCAGCGTTGTGGGAACTACAGGATTCTCCTACGAGCAGTACTTC. Protein sequence: CSVVGTTGFSYEQYF.

This chain links TRBV5-6 with TRBJ2-1; 7 bases are a match to TRBD1. Germline V lookup: CDR1 SGHDT, CDR2 YYEEEE. This CDR3 is built from 16 residues. After removal of 4 bases from V and 0 bases from J, the junction contained 7 bases not matched to a gene. Here the CDR3 DNA reads TGTGCCAGCAGCGGGGGACAGAGGATCTCCTACAATGAGCAGTTCTTC. It is translated as CASSGGQRISYNEQFF.

The rearrangement joins TRBV6-5 to TRBJ1-1; TRBD1 might be the D (6 bases). The V end was cut by 6 bases, the J end by 8 bases, with 16 bases between. The CDR3 totals 13 residues. Germline CDR1 MNHEY, CDR2 SVGAGI. The CDR3 protein is CASSPWGGQEAFF. CDR3 DNA sequence: TGTGCCAGCAGCCCTTGGGGGGGCCAGGAAGCTTTCTTT.

This chain uses TRBV7-3 with TRBJ1-1, with TRBD1 matching over 8 bases. The V gene end was trimmed by 4 bases and the J gene end by 1 base; junction bases not matched to a gene: 5. Germline V CDR1 and CDR2: SGHTA, FQGTGA. The CDR3 contains 15 residues. DNA of the CDR3: TGTGCCAGCAGCTCTTCAGGGGGCGGGAACACTGAAGCTTTCTTT. Translation: CASSSSGGGNTEAFF.